This is a list of T cell receptor beta chains from one sample in a study of blood T cell repertoires in COVID-19. Generated by immunoSEQ multiplex PCR, the TCRdb table keeps only in-frame clones and is missing some. The table lists about 59,000 clones, 90% of them singletons. The sample taken for sequencing was peripheral blood. These receptors were collected from an older man with acute or convalescent COVID-19. Each CDR3 is given with its conserved first and last residue. D genes are given only for firm matches. Clone size, where shown, is once, few, many, or a class for clones that have expanded.

>TRBD2|-|TRBV4-1|TRBJ2-1
TGCGCCAGCAGCCAAGTCGCCGGGGGGGAATACAATGAGCAGTTCTTC
CASSQVAGGEYNEQFF
>-|-|TRBV7-9|TRBJ1-2
TGTGCCAGCAGCCCTCGGAACAGGGTCTATGGCTACACCTTC
CASSPRNRVYGYTF
>-|-|TRBV3-1/TRBV3-2|TRBJ2-4
TGTGCCAGCAGCCAAGGGCGGGGCTACATTCAGTACTTC
CASSQGRGYIQYF
>TRBD1|few|TRBV2|TRBJ2-2
TGTGCCAGCAGTTTGGGACAGGGATACGGGGAGCTGTTTTTT
CASSLGQGYGELFF
>TRBD1|-|TRBV18|TRBJ1-1
TGTGCCAGCTCAGCCTCACAGGGGCCCGACACTGAAGCTTTCTTT
CASSASQGPDTEAFF
>-|-|TRBV30|TRBJ1-6
TGTGCCTGGGAGCGAGGGCAAAGCTCCTATAATTCACCCCTCCACTTT
CAWERGQSSYNSPLHF
>-|-|TRBV11-1|TRBJ2-3
TGTGCCAGCAGCTTTGGGGGCCGGTCTAGCACAGATACGCAGTATTTT
CASSFGGRSSTDTQYF
>TRBD1|once|TRBV24-1|TRBJ2-5
TGTGCCACCAGTGACCGGGACAGGGGACAAGAGACCCAGTACTTC
CATSDRDRGQETQYF
>-|-|TRBV30|TRBJ1-3
TGTGCCTGGAGGACAAACGGACAGCCTGGAAACACCATATATTTT
CAWRTNGQPGNTIYF
>TRBD2|once|TRBV7-6|TRBJ2-5
TGTGCCAGCAGCGCCGGACTAGCGGGGACCCAAGAGACCCAGTACTTC
CASSAGLAGTQETQYF
>TRBD2|once|TRBV11-3|TRBJ2-3
TGTGCCAGCAGATCAGGGAGGGGCCCCACCACAGATACGCAGTATTTT
CASRSGRGPTTDTQYF
>TRBD1|-|TRBV9|TRBJ2-7
TGTGCCAGCAGCTTGGGACAGGGTTACGAGCAGTACTTC
CASSLGQGYEQYF
>TRBD1|-|TRBV5-1|TRBJ2-3
TGCGCCAGCAGCTTGGGACAGGGGGCGAGCACAGATACGCAGTATTTT
CASSLGQGASTDTQYF
>-|-|TRBV6-2/TRBV6-3|TRBJ2-7
TGTGCCAGCAGTTATGGGGGGGCAGGAGGCTACGAGCAGTACTTC
CASSYGGAGGYEQYF
>TRBD1|-|TRBV5-5|TRBJ1-1
TGTGCCAGCAGCTTGTCGTACAGGGGTTGGAACACTGAAGCTTTCTTT
CASSLSYRGWNTEAFF
>TRBD1|-|TRBV30|TRBJ1-6
TGTGCCTGGGTGCCCGGGGACAGGGACGTTTACTCACCCCTCCACTTT
CAWVPGDRDVYSPLHF
>TRBD1|-|TRBV5-1|TRBJ2-3
TGCGCCAGCAGCTTGGAGGGACAGACAGATACGCAGTATTTT
CASSLEGQTDTQYF
>TRBD2|-|TRBV7-2|TRBJ2-5
TGTGCCAGCAGCTTCCAGCGGGGGGGCGGGGAGACCCAGTACTTC
CASSFQRGGGETQYF
>TRBD1|few|TRBV2|TRBJ1-5
TGTGCCAGCAGTGAAGGGACAGGCGATCAGCCCCAGCATTTT
CASSEGTGDQPQHF
>-|-|TRBV13|TRBJ1-3
TGTGCCAGCAGCCCCACGGGTACTGCAAACACCATATATTTT
CASSPTGTANTIYF